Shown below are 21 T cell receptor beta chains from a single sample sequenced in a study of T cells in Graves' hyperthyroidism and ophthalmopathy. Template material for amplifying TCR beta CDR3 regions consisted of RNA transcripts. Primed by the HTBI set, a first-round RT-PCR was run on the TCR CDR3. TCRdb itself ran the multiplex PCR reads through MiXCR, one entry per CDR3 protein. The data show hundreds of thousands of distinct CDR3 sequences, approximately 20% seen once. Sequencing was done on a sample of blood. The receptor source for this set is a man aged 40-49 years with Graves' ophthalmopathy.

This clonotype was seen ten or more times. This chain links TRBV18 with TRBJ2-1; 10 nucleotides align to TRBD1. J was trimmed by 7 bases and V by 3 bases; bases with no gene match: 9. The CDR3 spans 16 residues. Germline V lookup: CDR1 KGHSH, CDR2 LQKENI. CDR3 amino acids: CASSPPGQGSENEQFF. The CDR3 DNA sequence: TGTGCCAGCTCACCGCCGGGACAGGGGTCCGAAAATGAGCAGTTCTTC.

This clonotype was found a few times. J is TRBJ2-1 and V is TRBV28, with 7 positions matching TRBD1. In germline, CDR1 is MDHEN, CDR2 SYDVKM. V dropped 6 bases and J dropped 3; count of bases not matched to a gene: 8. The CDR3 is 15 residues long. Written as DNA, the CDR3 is TGTGCCAGCAGATCCGGACAGGAGAACTACAATGAGCAGTTCTTC. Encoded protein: CASRSGQENYNEQFF.

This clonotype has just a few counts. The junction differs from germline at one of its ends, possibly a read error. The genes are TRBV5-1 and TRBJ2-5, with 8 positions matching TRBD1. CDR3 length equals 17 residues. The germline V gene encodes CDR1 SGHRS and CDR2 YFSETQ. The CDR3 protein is CASSLRLTGGGQETQYF. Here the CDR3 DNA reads TGTGCCAGCAGCTTGAGATTAACAGGGGGAGGACAAGAGACCCAGTACTTC.

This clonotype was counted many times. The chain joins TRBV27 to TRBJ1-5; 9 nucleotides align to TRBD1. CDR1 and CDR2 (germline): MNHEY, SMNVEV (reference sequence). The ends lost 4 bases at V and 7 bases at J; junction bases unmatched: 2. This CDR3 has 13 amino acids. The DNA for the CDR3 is TGTGCCAGCAGTTGGGACAGGGAGCAGCCCCAGCATTTT. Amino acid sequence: CASSWDREQPQHF.

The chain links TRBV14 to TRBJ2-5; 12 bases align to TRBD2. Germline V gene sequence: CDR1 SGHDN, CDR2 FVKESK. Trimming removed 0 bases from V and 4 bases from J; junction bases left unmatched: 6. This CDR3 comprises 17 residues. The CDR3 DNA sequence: TGTGCCAGCAGCCAAGAACGAGCTAGCGGGAGGGGAGAGACCCAGTACTTC. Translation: CASSQERASGRGETQYF. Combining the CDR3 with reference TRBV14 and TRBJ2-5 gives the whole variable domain EAGVTQFPSHSVIEKGQTVTLRCDPISGHDNLYWYRRVMGKEIKFLLHFVKESKQDESGMPNNRFLAERTGGTYSTLKVQPAELEDSGVYFCASSQERASGRGETQYFGPGTRLLVL.

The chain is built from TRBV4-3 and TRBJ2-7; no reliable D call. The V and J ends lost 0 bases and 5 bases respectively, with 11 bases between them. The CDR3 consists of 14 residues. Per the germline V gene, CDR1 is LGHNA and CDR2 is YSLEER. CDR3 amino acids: CASSQDQGWHEQYF. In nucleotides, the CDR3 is TGCGCCAGCAGCCAAGATCAAGGGTGGCACGAGCAGTACTTC.

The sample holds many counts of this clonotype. The CDR3 is CATKRAGGSYEQYF. In DNA, the CDR3 is TGTGCCACCAAGCGGGCGGGAGGATCCTACGAGCAGTACTTC. The J gene is TRBJ2-7, the V gene TRBV28, with 8 bases fitting TRBD2. This CDR3 is 14 amino acids long. CDR1 and CDR2 from the germline V gene are MDHEN and SYDVKM. V gave up 10 bases and J gave up 1 base; unmatched junction bases: 9.

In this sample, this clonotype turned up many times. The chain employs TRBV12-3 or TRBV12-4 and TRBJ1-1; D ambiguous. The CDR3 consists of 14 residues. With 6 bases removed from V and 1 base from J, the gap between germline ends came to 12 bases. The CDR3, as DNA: TGTGCCAGCAGGCGATACCTTGGGAACACTGAAGCTTTCTTT. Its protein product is CASRRYLGNTEAFF.

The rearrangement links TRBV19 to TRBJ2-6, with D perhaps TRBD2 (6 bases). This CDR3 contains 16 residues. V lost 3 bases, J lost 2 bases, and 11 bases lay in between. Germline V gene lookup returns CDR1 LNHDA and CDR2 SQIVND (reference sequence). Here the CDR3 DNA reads TGTGCCAGTAGTATGGATGGGGGGACTGGGGCCAACGTCCTGACTTTC. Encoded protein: CASSMDGGTGANVLTF. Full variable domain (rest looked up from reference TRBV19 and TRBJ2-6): DGGITQSPKYLFRKEGQNVTLSCEQNLNHDAMYWYRQDPGQGLRLIYYSQIVNDFQKGDIAEGYSVSREKKESFPLTVTSAQKNPTAFYLCASSMDGGTGANVLTFGAGSRLTVL.

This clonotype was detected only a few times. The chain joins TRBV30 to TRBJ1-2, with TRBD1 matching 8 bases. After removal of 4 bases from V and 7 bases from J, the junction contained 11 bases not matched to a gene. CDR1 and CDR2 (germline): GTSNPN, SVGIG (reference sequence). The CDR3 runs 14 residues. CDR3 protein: CAWTYPGQGGGYTF. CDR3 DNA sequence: TGTGCCTGGACCTATCCCGGACAGGGCGGTGGCTACACCTTC.

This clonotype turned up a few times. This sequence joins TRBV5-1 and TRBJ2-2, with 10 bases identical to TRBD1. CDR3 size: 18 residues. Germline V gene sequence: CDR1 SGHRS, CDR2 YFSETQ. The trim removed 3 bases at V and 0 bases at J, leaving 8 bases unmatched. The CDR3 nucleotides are TGCGCCAGCAGCTCCCGTCCCGGGACAGGGGCGAACACCGGGGAGCTGTTTTTT. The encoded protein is CASSSRPGTGANTGELFF.

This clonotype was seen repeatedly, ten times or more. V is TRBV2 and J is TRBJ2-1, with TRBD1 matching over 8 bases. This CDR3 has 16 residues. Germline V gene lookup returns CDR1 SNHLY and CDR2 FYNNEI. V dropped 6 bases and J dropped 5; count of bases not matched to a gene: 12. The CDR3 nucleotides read TGTGCCAGCAGCCCCAGGGGGCCGCGGCGTCACAATGAGCAGTTCTTC. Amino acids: CASSPRGPRRHNEQFF.

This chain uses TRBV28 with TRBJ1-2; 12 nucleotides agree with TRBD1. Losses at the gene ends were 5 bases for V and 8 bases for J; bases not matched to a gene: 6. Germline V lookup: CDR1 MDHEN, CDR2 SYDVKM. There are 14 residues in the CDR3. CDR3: CASSPGQGAKGYTF. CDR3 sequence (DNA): TGTGCCAGCAGTCCGGGACAGGGGGCGAAGGGCTACACCTTC.

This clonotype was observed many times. CDR3 sequence (DNA): TGTGCCTGGAGTGAGAGCTGGAGTCAGCCCCAGCATTTT. It is translated as CAWSESWSQPQHF. The chain combines TRBV30 with TRBJ1-5; no firm D call. Germline-derived CDR1 and CDR2 are GTSNPN and SVGIG (reference sequence). Trimming cost V 1 base and J 6 bases, with 10 bases left between them. The length of the CDR3 is 13 residues. The whole variable domain, filled in from reference TRBV30 and TRBJ1-5, reads SQTIHQWPATLVQPVGSPLSLECTVEGTSNPNLYWYRQAAGRGLQLLFYSVGIGQISSEVPQNLSASRPQDRQFILSSKKLLLSDSGFYLCAWSESWSQPQHFGDGTRLSIL.

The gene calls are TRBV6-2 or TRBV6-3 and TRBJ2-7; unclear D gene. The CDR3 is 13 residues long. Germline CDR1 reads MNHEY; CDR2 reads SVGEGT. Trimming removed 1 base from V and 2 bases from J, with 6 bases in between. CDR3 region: CASSYWAAYEQYF. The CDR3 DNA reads TGTGCCAGCAGTTACTGGGCGGCCTACGAGCAGTACTTC.

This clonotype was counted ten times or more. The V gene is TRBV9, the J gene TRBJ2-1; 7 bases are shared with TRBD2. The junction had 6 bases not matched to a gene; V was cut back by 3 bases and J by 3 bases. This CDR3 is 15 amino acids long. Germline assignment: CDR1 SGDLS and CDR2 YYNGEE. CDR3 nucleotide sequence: TGTGCCAGCAGCGCGCCTAGCGGCAACTACAATGAGCAGTTCTTC. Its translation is CASSAPSGNYNEQFF.

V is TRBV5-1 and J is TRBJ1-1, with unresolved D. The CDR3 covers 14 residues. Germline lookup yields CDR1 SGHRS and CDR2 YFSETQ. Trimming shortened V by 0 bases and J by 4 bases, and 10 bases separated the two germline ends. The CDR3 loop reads CASSLEWGVTEAFF. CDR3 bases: TGCGCCAGCAGCTTGGAATGGGGAGTCACTGAAGCTTTCTTT. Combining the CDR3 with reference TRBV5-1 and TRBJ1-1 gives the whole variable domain KAGVTQTPRYLIKTRGQQVTLSCSPISGHRSVSWYQQTPGQGLQFLFEYFSETQRNKGNFPGRFSGRQFSNSRSEMNVSTLELGDSALYLCASSLEWGVTEAFFGQGTRLTVV.

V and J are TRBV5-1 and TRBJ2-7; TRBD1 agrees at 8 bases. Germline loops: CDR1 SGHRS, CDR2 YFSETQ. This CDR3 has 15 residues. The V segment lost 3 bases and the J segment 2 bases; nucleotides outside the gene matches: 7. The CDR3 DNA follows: TGCGCCAGCAGCTCAGATCGACAGGGGCCCTACGAGCAGTACTTC. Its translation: CASSSDRQGPYEQYF. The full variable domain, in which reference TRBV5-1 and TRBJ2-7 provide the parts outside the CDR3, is KAGVTQTPRYLIKTRGQQVTLSCSPISGHRSVSWYQQTPGQGLQFLFEYFSETQRNKGNFPGRFSGRQFSNSRSEMNVSTLELGDSALYLCASSSDRQGPYEQYFGPGTRLTVT.

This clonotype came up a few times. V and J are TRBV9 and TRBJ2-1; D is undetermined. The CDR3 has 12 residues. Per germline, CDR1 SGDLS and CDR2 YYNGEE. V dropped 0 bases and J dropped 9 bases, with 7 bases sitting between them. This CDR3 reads CASSVDFGEQFF. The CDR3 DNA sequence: TGTGCCAGCAGCGTAGATTTCGGTGAGCAGTTCTTC.

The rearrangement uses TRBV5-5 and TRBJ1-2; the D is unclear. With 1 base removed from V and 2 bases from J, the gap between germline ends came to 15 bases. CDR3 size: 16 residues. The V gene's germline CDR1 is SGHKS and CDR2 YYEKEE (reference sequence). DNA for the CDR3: TGTGCCAGCAGCTTGTGGTTGGCAGATGAAAACTATGGCTACACCTTC. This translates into CASSLWLADENYGYTF.

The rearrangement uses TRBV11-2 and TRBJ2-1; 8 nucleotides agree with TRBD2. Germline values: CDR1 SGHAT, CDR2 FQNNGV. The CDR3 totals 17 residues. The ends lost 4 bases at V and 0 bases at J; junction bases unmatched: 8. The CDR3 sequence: CASSSEVGLGSYNEQFF. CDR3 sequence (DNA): TGTGCCAGCAGCTCCGAGGTGGGACTAGGCTCCTACAATGAGCAGTTCTTC.